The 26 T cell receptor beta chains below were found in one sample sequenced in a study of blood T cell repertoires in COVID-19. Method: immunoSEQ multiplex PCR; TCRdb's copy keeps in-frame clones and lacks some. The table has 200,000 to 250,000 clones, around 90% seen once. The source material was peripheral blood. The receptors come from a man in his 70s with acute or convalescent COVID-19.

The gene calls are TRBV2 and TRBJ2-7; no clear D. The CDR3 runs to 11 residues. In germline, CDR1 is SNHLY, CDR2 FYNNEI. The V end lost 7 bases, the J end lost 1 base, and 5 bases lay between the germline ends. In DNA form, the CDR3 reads TGTGCCAGCACAGCGTCCTACGAGCAGTACTTC. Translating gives CASTASYEQYF.

CDR3 sequence: CASSLSPTSGSYEQYF. The CDR3 bases are TGTGCCAGCAGCCTCAGTCCCACTAGCGGGAGCTACGAGCAGTACTTC. The chain couples TRBV7-3 to TRBJ2-7; TRBD2 aligns across 11 bases. The CDR3 covers 16 residues. Germline loops: CDR1 SGHTA, CDR2 FQGTGA. With V trimmed by 5 bases and J by 3 bases, 9 bases remained unmatched.

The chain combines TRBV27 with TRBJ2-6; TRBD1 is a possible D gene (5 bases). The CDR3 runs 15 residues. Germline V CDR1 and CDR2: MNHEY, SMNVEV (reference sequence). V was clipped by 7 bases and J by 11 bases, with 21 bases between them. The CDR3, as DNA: TGTGCCAGCACTAGGCTTTTTGACAGAGCCGACGTCCTGACTTTC. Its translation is CASTRLFDRADVLTF.

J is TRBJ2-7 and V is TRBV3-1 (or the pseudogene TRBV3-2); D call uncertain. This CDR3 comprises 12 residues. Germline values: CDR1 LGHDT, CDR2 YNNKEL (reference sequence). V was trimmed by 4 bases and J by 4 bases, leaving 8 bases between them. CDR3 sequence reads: CASSRQVYEQYF. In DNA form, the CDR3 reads TGTGCCAGCAGCCGCCAGGTTTACGAGCAGTACTTC.

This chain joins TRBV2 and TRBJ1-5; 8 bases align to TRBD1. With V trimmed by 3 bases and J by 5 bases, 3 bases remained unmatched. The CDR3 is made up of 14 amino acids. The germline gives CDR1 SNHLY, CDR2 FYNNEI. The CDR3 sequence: CASSDRTGHQPQHF. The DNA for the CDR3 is TGTGCCAGCAGTGACCGGACAGGGCATCAGCCCCAGCATTTT. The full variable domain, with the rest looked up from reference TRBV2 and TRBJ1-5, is EPEVTQTPSHQVTQMGQEVILRCVPISNHLYFYWYRQILGQKVEFLVSFYNNEISEKSEIFDDQFSVERPDGSNFTLKIRSTKLEDSAMYFCASSDRTGHQPQHFGDGTRLSIL.

CDR3 sequence: CATSAQGLAGNTQYF. DNA of the CDR3: TGTGCCACCAGTGCCCAGGGACTAGCGGGAAATACGCAGTATTTT. This rearrangement joins TRBV24-1 to TRBJ2-3; the match to TRBD2 covers 13 bases. The germline CDR1 and CDR2 sequences are KGHDR and SFDVKD. This CDR3 contains 15 residues. Germline trimming cut 5 bases from V and 7 bases from J; bases unmatched to any gene: 5.

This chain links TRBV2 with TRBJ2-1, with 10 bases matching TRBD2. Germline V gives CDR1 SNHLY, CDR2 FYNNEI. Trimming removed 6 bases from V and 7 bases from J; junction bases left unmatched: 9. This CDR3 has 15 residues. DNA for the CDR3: TGTGCCAGCAGGCCAGCGGGAGGGGTGTGGAATGAGCAGTTCTTC. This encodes CASRPAGGVWNEQFF. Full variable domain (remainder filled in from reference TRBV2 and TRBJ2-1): EPEVTQTPSHQVTQMGQEVILRCVPISNHLYFYWYRQILGQKVEFLVSFYNNEISEKSEIFDDQFSVERPDGSNFTLKIRSTKLEDSAMYFCASRPAGGVWNEQFFGPGTRLTVL.

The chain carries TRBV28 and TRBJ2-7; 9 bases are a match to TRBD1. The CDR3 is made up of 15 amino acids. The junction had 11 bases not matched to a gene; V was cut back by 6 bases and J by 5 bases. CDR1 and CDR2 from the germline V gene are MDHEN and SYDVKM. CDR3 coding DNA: TGTGCCAGCAGCCCCGCCGGGACAGGGTTAAACGAGCAGTACTTC. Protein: CASSPAGTGLNEQYF.

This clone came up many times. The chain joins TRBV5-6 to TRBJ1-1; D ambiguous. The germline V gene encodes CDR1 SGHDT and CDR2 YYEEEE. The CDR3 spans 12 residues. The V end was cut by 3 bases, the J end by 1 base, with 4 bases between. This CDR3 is CASSWQNTEAFF. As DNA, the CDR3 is TGTGCCAGCAGCTGGCAGAACACTGAAGCTTTCTTT.

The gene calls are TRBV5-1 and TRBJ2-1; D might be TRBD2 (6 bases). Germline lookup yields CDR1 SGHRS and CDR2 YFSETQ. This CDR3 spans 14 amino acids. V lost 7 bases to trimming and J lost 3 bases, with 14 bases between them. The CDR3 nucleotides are TGCGCCAGCTCGGACTACACAAACTACAATGAGCAGTTCTTC. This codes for CASSDYTNYNEQFF.

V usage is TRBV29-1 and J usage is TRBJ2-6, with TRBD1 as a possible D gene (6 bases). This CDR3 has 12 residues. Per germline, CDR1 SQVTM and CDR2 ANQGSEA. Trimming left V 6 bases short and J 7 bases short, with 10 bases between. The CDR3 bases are TGCAGCGTCCTGACAGGCGCCAACGTCCTGACTTTC. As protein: CSVLTGANVLTF. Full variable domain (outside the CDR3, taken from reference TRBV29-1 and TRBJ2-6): SAVISQKPSRDICQRGTSLTIQCQVDSQVTMMFWYRQQPGQSLTLIATANQGSEATYESGFVIDKFPISRPNLTFSTLTVSNMSPEDSSIYLCSVLTGANVLTFGAGSRLTVL.

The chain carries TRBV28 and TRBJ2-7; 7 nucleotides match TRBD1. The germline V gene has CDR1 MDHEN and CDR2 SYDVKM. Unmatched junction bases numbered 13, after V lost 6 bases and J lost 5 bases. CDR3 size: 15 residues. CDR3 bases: TGTGCCAGCAGCCTGCGACAGGGTGGTATCAACGAGCAGTACTTC. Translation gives CASSLRQGGINEQYF.

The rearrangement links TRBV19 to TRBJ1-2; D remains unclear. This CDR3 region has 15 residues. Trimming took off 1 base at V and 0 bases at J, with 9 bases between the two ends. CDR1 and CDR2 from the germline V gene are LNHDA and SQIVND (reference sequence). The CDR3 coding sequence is TGTGCCAGTAGTATAGCTGCAAGAGCTAACTATGGCTACACCTTC. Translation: CASSIAARANYGYTF.

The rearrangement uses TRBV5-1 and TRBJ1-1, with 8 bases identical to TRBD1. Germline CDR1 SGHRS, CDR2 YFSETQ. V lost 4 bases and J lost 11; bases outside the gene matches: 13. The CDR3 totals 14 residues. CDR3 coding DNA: TGCGCCAGCAGCACGGGGGACAGGTCAAACGGCGCTTTCTTT. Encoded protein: CASSTGDRSNGAFF.

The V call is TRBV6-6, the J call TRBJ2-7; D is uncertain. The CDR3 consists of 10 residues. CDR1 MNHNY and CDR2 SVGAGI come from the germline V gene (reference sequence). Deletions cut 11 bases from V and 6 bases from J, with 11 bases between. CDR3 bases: TGTGCCTGGGCATGGCGCGAGCAGTACTTC. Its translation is CAWAWREQYF.

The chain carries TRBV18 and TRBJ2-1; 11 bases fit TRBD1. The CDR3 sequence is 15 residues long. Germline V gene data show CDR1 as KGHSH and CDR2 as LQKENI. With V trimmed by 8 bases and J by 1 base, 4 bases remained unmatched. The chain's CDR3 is CASDRDRGSYNEQFF. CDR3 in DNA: TGTGCCAGCGATAGGGACAGGGGGTCCTACAATGAGCAGTTCTTC.

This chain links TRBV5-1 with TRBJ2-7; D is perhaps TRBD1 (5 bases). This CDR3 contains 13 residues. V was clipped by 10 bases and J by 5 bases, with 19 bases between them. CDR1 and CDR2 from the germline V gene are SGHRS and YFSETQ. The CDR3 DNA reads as TGCGCCGTCGACCGGGCAGGGTTGAACGAGCAGTACTTC. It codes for CAVDRAGLNEQYF.

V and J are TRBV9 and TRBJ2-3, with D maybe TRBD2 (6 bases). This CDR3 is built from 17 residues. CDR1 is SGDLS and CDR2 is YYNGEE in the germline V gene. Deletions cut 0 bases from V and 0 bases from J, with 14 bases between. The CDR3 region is CASSVDGTPQSTDTQYF. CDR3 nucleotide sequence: TGTGCCAGCAGCGTAGATGGGACTCCCCAGAGCACAGATACGCAGTATTTT.

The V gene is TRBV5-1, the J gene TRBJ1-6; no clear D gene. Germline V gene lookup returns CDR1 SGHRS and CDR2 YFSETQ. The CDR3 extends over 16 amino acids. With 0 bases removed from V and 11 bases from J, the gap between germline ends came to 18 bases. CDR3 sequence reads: CASSLEDSVTRTPLHF. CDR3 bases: TGCGCCAGCAGCTTGGAAGATTCAGTTACTAGAACACCCCTCCACTTT.

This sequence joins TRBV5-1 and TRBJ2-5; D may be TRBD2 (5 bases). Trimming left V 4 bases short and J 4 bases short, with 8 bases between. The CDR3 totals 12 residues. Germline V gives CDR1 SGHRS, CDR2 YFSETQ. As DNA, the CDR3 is TGCGCCAGCAGCGTAAGCGGAGAGACCCAGTACTTC. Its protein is CASSVSGETQYF.

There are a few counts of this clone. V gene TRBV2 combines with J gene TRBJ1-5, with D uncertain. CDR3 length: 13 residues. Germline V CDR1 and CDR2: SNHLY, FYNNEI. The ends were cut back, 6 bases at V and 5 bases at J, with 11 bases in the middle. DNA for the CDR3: TGTGCCAGCAGATGGAGCCCAGATCAGCCCCAGCATTTT. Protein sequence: CASRWSPDQPQHF.

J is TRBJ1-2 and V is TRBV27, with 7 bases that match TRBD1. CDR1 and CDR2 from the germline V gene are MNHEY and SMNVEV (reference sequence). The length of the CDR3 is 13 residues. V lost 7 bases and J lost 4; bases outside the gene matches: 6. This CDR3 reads CASMEGAGYGYTF. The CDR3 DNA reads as TGTGCCAGCATGGAGGGGGCGGGCTATGGCTACACCTTC.

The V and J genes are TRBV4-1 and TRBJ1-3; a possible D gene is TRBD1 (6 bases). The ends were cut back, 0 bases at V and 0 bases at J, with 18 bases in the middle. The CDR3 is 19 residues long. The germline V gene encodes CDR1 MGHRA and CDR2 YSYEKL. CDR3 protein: CASSQDRTGSFLSGNTIYF. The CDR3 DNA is TGCGCCAGCAGCCAAGATCGAACAGGGTCCTTCCTCTCTGGAAACACCATATATTTT.

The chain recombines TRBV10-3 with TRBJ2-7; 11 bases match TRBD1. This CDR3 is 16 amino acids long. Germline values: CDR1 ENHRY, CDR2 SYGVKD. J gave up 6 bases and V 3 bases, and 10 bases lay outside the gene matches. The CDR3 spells CAISDLLGQGAFEQYF. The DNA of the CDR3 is TGTGCCATCAGTGATTTATTAGGACAGGGGGCTTTCGAGCAGTACTTC.

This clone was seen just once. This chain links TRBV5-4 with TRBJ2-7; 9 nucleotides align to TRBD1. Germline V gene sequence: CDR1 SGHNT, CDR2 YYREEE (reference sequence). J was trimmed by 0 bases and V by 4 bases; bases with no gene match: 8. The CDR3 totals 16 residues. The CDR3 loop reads CASSIEDRGLSYEQYF. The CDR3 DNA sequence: TGTGCCAGCAGCATAGAGGACAGGGGACTCTCCTACGAGCAGTACTTC.

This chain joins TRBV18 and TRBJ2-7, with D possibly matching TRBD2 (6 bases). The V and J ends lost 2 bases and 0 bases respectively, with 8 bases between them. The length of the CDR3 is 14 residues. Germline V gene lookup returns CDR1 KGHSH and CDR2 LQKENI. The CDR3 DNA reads TGTGCCAGCTCACCAGGGACTGGCTCCTACGAGCAGTACTTC. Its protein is CASSPGTGSYEQYF.